The 15 T cell receptor beta chains below all came from one sample that was sequenced in a study of technical replicates of blood from a few donors. Here immunoSEQ multiplex PCR was the method, and the copy in TCRdb shows in-frame clones only, minus some. The sample consists of roughly 60,000 clones, 91% of them appearing once. The sequencing input was PBMCs. The source of these receptors is a human donor in good health. Some clones in this sample may be carry-over from other donors' samples.

V is TRBV20-1 and J is TRBJ2-7; D remains unclear. Germline CDR1 reads DFQATT; CDR2 reads SNEGSKA (reference sequence). The CDR3 contains 11 residues. Trimming stripped 3 bases from V and 3 bases from J, with 6 bases between. CDR3 DNA sequence: TGCAGTGCTAGGGGCGACTACGAGCAGTACTTC. Its protein product is CSARGDYEQYF.

The V call is TRBV4-1, the J call TRBJ2-2, with no clear D. CDR3 length equals 16 residues. Germline-derived CDR1 and CDR2 are MGHRA and YSYEKL. V was pared by 6 bases and J by 3 bases, with 17 bases between. The CDR3 DNA is TGCGCCAGCAGTATCTCCAGGCCCGGTCACACCGGGGAGCTGTTTTTT. As protein: CASSISRPGHTGELFF.

The V call is TRBV15, the J call TRBJ2-2, with a weak D call TRBD2 (5 bases). The CDR3 contains 14 residues. V dropped 9 bases and J dropped 2 bases, with 13 bases sitting between them. CDR1 is LNHNV, CDR2 YYDKDF, per germline (reference sequence). CDR3 in amino acids: CATTGNPNTGELFF. CDR3 coding DNA: TGTGCCACAACCGGGAATCCTAACACCGGGGAGCTGTTTTTT.

The chain couples TRBV4-1 to TRBJ2-7; D is possibly TRBD1 (6 bases). The CDR3 sequence is 14 residues long. From germline, CDR1 is MGHRA and CDR2 YSYEKL. V shed 5 bases and J shed 4 bases, with 15 bases lying between them. CDR3 region: CASSESRRGYEQYF. The DNA for the CDR3 is TGCGCCAGCAGCGAATCCCGAAGGGGGTACGAGCAGTACTTC.

This chain joins TRBV4-3 and TRBJ2-1; 7 nucleotides line up with TRBD1. The junction had 10 bases not matched to a gene; V was cut back by 3 bases and J by 5 bases. Germline V gene sequence: CDR1 LGHNA, CDR2 YSLEER. The CDR3 contains 16 residues. The CDR3 DNA reads TGCGCCAGCAGCCAGGGCCTAAGGGGGCGACACAATGAGCAGTTCTTC. This gives the protein CASSQGLRGRHNEQFF.

V usage is TRBV4-3 and J usage is TRBJ2-7, with D unclear. Trimming took off 0 bases at V and 3 bases at J, with 9 bases between the two ends. CDR3 length equals 14 residues. Germline-derived CDR1 and CDR2 are LGHNA and YSLEER. CDR3 sequence: CASSQERSGYEQYF. As DNA, the CDR3 is TGCGCCAGCAGCCAAGAAAGGTCGGGCTACGAGCAGTACTTC.

V and J are TRBV7-9 and TRBJ2-5, with TRBD2 identical over 7 bases. The J segment lost 1 base and the V segment lost 0 bases, leaving 8 bases of the junction unmatched. The length of the CDR3 is 17 residues. Looked up from germline, CDR1 is SEHNR and CDR2 is FQNEAQ (reference sequence). The CDR3 reads CASSLATGGGSQETQYF. CDR3 DNA sequence: TGTGCCAGCAGCTTAGCCACAGGCGGGGGAAGCCAAGAGACCCAGTACTTC.

Regarding this clone: The sample carries other DNA sequences with the same CDR3. The genes are TRBV4-3 and TRBJ2-1; 10 bases are shared with TRBD1. The CDR3 runs to 14 residues. Trimming removed 3 bases from V and 7 bases from J; junction bases left unmatched: 3. Germline-derived CDR1 and CDR2 are LGHNA and YSLEER. The CDR3 loop reads CASSQDRGANEQFF. The CDR3, as DNA: TGCGCCAGCAGCCAGGACAGGGGGGCGAATGAGCAGTTCTTC.

The gene calls are TRBV6-4 and TRBJ2-3; 8 bases match TRBD1. This CDR3 is built from 13 residues. CDR1 and CDR2 from the germline V gene are MRHNA and SNTAGT. V trimming: 5 bases; J trimming: 5 bases; junction bases outside the gene matches: 3. CDR3 loop: CASSRDRKDTQYF. In DNA form, the CDR3 reads TGTGCCAGCAGTCGGGACAGGAAAGATACGCAGTATTTT.

This clone was seen only once. The chain carries TRBV2 and TRBJ2-5; TRBD1 aligns across 9 bases. Trimming took 6 bases from V and 3 from J; bases not matched to a gene: 2. The CDR3 has 13 residues. Germline CDR1 is SNHLY and CDR2 is FYNNEI. CDR3 region: CASRGDREETQYF. In DNA form, the CDR3 reads TGTGCCAGCAGAGGGGACAGGGAAGAGACCCAGTACTTC.

This chain joins TRBV30 and TRBJ2-1; D might be TRBD2 (5 bases). This CDR3 has 14 residues. Germline V CDR1 and CDR2: GTSNPN, SVGIG (reference sequence). The V gene lost 3 bases and the J gene lost 10 bases, with 19 bases spanning the gap. As DNA, the CDR3 is TGTGCCTGGAGAACTGGGCGGCTTGGCGGGGAGCAGTTCTTC. Its translation is CAWRTGRLGGEQFF.

In this sample, this clone turned up a few times. The V call is TRBV5-1, the J call TRBJ1-1, with D possibly matching TRBD1 (6 bases). CDR1 is SGHRS and CDR2 is YFSETQ in the germline V gene. The CDR3 covers 12 residues. Trimming took off 7 bases at V and 2 bases at J, with 9 bases between the two ends. The CDR3 DNA is TGCGCCAGCGGACAGAGTAACACTGAAGCTTTCTTT. Translated: CASGQSNTEAFF. The full variable domain, with the rest looked up from reference TRBV5-1 and TRBJ1-1, is KAGVTQTPRYLIKTRGQQVTLSCSPISGHRSVSWYQQTPGQGLQFLFEYFSETQRNKGNFPGRFSGRQFSNSRSEMNVSTLELGDSALYLCASGQSNTEAFFGQGTRLTVV.

This clone was counted a few times. The CDR3 DNA is TGTGCCATCAGGGACAGATTGTCGTACGAGCAGTACTTC. Translation: CAIRDRLSYEQYF. The chain employs TRBV10-3 and TRBJ2-7; D might be TRBD1 (6 bases). The CDR3 is 13 amino acids. Trimming removed 6 bases at V and 4 bases at J, with 13 bases between. The germline V gene has CDR1 ENHRY and CDR2 SYGVKD.

V and J are TRBV6-1 and TRBJ2-7; the match to TRBD2 covers 8 bases. The CDR3 runs 17 residues. Germline CDR1 and CDR2: MNHNS and SASEGT. V lost 2 bases to trimming and J lost 5 bases; unmatched junction nucleotides: 14. CDR3 DNA sequence: TGTGCCAGCAGTGAACCCCTCTGGCGGGAGGTCCCCCACGAGCAGTACTTC. It is translated as CASSEPLWREVPHEQYF.

This rearrangement joins TRBV7-2 to TRBJ2-2; 8 bases line up with TRBD2. The CDR3 runs to 15 residues. The J segment lost 3 bases and the V segment lost 8 bases, leaving 8 bases of the junction unmatched. Germline V gene data show CDR1 as SGHTA and CDR2 as FQGNSA. CDR3 in DNA: TGTGCCAGCGTTATCACGGGGGGGCACACCGGGGAGCTGTTTTTT. Translating gives CASVITGGHTGELFF. Variable domain in full (rest from reference TRBV7-2 and TRBJ2-2): GAGVSQSPSNKVTEKGKDVELRCDPISGHTALYWYRQSLGQGLEFLIYFQGNSAPDKSGLPSDRFSAERTGGSVSTLTIQRTQQEDSAVYLCASVITGGHTGELFFGEGSRLTVL.